A selection of T cell receptor beta chains follows, all from one sample in a study of blood T cell repertoires in COVID-19. The table came from immunoSEQ multiplex PCR; TCRdb's copy has only in-frame clones and leaves some out. The sample has nearly 45,000 clones, around 85% seen once. Material: peripheral blood. The receptors originated from a woman older than 75 with acute or convalescent COVID-19. Each CDR3 is given with its conserved first and last residue.

CASSIRTGEETQYF TRBV5-1
CASSLDGQLSGNTIYF TRBV7-9
CASSLRGTGKNIQYF TRBV5-6
CAWSVHRVNYGYTF TRBV30
CASSYQGSYGYTF TRBV12-3/TRBV12-4
CASSFTSGATYEQYF TRBV27
CASSGQAGGRYNEQFF TRBV2
CASSAHTGQYF TRBV19
CASSVQGMVDEQYF TRBV6-5
CASSLPRMTTSGKDEQFF TRBV5-1
CASSLAGQGLYEQYF TRBV5-1
CASSSGVAGDYEQYF TRBV7-2
CASSETAVGGLFF TRBV10-2
CASSLGLAGLYNEQFF TRBV5-4
CASSRLQGTEAFF TRBV12-3/TRBV12-4
CASSSQLAGGRETQYF TRBV7-2
CASRDGLAGNEQFF TRBV10-1
CASTPVTGTYGYTF TRBV28
CASRSSGTDTQYF TRBV6-5
CASSYGLGYNEQFF TRBV6-2/TRBV6-3
CASSRDTNSNQPQHF TRBV2
CASSSGSSLDRKQYF TRBV6-5
CASSREAMNTEAFF TRBV18
CASSLMGTAAEKLFF TRBV7-8
CASSDQLGGQETQYF TRBV10-1
CSVEVNTNQPQHF TRBV29-1
CASSQVYPSRSNEQFF TRBV14
CASSYVAWYSNQPQHF TRBV6-2/TRBV6-3
CASSSDGDYGYTF TRBV7-9
CASRLGLAGIGEQFF TRBV5-8
CASRYLAGGSDEQYF TRBV2
CASSFPASVSYNEQFF TRBV28
CASSLSRESQAFF TRBV27
CASKEPMNTEAFF TRBV5-1